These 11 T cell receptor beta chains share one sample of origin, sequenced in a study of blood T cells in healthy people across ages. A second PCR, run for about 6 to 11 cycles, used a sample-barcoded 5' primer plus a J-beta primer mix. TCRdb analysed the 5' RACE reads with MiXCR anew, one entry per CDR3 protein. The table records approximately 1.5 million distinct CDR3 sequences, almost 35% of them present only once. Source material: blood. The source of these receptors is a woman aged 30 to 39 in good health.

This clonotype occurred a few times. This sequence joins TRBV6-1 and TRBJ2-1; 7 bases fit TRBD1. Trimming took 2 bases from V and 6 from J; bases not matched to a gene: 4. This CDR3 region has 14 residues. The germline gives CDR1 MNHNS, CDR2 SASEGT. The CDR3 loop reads CASSEIWDSNEQFF. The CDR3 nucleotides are TGTGCCAGCAGTGAAATCTGGGACAGCAATGAGCAGTTCTTC.

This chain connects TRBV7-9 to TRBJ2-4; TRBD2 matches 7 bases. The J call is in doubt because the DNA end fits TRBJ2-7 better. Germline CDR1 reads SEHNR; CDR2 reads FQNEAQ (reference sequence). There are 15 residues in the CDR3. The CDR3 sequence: CASSLGGGNHYEQYF. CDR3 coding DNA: TGTGCCAGCAGCTTAGGCGGGGGAAACCACTACGAGCAGTACTTC.

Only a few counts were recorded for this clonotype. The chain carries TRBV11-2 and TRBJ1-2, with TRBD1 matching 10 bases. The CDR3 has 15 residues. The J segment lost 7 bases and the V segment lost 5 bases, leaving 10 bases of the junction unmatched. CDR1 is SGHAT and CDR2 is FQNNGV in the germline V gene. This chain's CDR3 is CASSLGGGTGVGYTF. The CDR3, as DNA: TGTGCCAGCAGCCTGGGGGGTGGGACAGGGGTTGGCTACACCTTC. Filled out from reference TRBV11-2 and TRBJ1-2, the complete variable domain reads EAGVAQSPRYKIIEKRQSVAFWCNPISGHATLYWYQQILGQGPKLLIQFQNNGVVDDSQLPKDRFSAERLKGVDSTLKIQPAKLEDSAVYLCASSLGGGTGVGYTFGSGTRLTVV.

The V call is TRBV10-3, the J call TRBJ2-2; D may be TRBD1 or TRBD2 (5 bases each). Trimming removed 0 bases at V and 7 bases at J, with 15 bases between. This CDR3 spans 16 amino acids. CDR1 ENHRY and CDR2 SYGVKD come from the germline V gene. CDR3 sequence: CAISESKKQEDGELFF. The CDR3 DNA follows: TGTGCCATCAGTGAGTCTAAGAAACAGGAGGACGGGGAGCTGTTTTTT.

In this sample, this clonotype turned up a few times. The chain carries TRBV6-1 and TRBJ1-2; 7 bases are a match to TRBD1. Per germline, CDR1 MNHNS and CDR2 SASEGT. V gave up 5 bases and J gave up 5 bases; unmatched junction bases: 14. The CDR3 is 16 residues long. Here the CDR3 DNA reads TGTGCCAGCAGTCTCAGTTTGACAGGGCCGGAATATGGCTACACCTTC. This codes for CASSLSLTGPEYGYTF.

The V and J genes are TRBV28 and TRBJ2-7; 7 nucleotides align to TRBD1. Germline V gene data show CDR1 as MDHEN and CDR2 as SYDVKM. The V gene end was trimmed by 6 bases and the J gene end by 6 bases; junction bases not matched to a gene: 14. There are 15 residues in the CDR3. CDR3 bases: TGTGCCAGCAGCCCAGGGGGACGGAGGCTTGCCGAGCAGTACTTC. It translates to CASSPGGRRLAEQYF.

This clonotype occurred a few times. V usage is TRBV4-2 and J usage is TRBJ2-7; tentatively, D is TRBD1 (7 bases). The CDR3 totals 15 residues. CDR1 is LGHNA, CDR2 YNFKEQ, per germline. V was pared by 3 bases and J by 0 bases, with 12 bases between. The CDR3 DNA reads TGTGCCAGCAGCCAGCAGGGGGGAAGCTCCTACGAGCAGTACTTC. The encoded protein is CASSQQGGSSYEQYF.

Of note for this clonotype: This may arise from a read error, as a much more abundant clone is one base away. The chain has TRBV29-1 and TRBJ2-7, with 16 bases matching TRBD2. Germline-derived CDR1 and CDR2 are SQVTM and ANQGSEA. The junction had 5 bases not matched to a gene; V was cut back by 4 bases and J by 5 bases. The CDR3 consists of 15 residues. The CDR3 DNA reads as TGCAGCGTTGGGCCGGGACTAGCGGGAGGGCACGAGCAGTACTTC. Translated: CSVGPGLAGGHEQYF.

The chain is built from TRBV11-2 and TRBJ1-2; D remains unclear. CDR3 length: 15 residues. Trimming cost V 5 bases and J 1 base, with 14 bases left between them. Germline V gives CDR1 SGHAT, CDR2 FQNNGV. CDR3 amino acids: CASSRGKDLNYGYTF. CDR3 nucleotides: TGTGCCAGCAGCCGCGGGAAGGACCTTAACTATGGCTACACCTTC. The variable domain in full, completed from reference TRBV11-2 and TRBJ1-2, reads EAGVAQSPRYKIIEKRQSVAFWCNPISGHATLYWYQQILGQGPKLLIQFQNNGVVDDSQLPKDRFSAERLKGVDSTLKIQPAKLEDSAVYLCASSRGKDLNYGYTFGSGTRLTVV.

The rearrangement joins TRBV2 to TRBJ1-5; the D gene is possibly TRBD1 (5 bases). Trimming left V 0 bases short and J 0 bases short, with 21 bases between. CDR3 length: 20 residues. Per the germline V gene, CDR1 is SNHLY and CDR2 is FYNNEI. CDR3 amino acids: CASSEALLGTRAISNQPQHF. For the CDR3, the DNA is TGTGCCAGCAGTGAAGCGCTTCTGGGTACCAGGGCTATTAGCAATCAGCCCCAGCATTTT.

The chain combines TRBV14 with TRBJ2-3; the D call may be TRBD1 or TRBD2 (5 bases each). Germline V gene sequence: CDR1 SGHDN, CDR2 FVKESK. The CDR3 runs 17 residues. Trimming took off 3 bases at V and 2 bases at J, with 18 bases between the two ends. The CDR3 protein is CASSQPTRGVHTDTQYF. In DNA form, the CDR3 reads TGTGCCAGCAGCCAGCCCACGAGGGGCGTCCACACAGATACGCAGTATTTT.